One and the same sample provided the 2 T cell receptor beta chains below, sequenced in a study of early T cells in non-severe SARS-CoV-2 infection. MiXCR, applied by TCRdb to the 5' RACE reads, yields one record per CDR3 protein. The data contain around 62,000 distinct CDR3 sequences, 4.9% of them singletons. The sequenced sample consisted of whole blood. These receptor sequences come from an adult who was a healthcare worker with PCR-confirmed SARS-CoV-2 infection or an uninfected control (not recorded which).

The chain has TRBV6-5 and TRBJ2-7; 8 positions match TRBD2. Germline V gives CDR1 MNHEY, CDR2 SVGAGI. Trimming at V came to 6 bases and at J to 3 bases, leaving 7 bases not matched to a gene. The CDR3 totals 14 residues. The CDR3 DNA follows: TGTGCCAGCAGCTACAGCGGGAGAATCTACGAGCAGTACTTC. This translates into CASSYSGRIYEQYF.

This clonotype came up many times. The chain recombines TRBV20-1 with TRBJ2-5; D perhaps matches TRBD1 (5 bases). V was trimmed by 2 bases and J by 5 bases, leaving 9 bases between them. The CDR3 runs to 12 residues. Germline loops: CDR1 DFQATT, CDR2 SNEGSKA (reference sequence). The CDR3 sequence is CSARQGGETQYF. In DNA form, the CDR3 reads TGCAGTGCTAGACAGGGTGGGGAGACCCAGTACTTC.